A selection of T cell receptor beta chains follows, all from one sample in a study of blood T cell repertoires in COVID-19. Generated by immunoSEQ multiplex PCR, the TCRdb table keeps only in-frame clones and is missing some. The data contain approximately 530,000 clones, roughly 91% of them singletons. The sequenced sample was peripheral blood. The source of these receptors is a woman in her 50s with COVID-19, enrolled during active disease. The conserved cysteine and the conserved F or W are not part of the CDR3 here.

v_gene: TRBV20-1
j_gene: TRBJ2-7
CDR3aa: SAGQDGEQY

v_gene: TRBV19
j_gene: TRBJ2-5
CDR3aa: ASSIATGGQETQY

v_gene: TRBV29-1
j_gene: TRBJ2-1
CDR3aa: SLGSNNEQF

v_gene: TRBV7-9
j_gene: TRBJ2-3
CDR3aa: ALGAQTGTDTQY

v_gene: TRBV5-1
j_gene: TRBJ2-7
CDR3aa: ASSFDRDYEQY

v_gene: TRBV19
j_gene: TRBJ1-1
CDR3aa: ASSMAANTEAF

v_gene: TRBV5-4
j_gene: TRBJ2-1
CDR3aa: ASSLELYNEQF

v_gene: TRBV5-4
j_gene: TRBJ2-5
CDR3aa: ASSLQQSFQETQY

v_gene: TRBV19
j_gene: TRBJ1-1
CDR3aa: ASSATGGGTEAF

v_gene: TRBV3-1/TRBV3-2
j_gene: TRBJ1-6
CDR3aa: ASSQDRPRPDSYNSPLH

v_gene: TRBV9
j_gene: TRBJ2-3
CDR3aa: ASSVERGWASTDTQY

v_gene: TRBV19
j_gene: TRBJ2-1
CDR3aa: ASSARRAGRNNEQF

v_gene: TRBV24-1
j_gene: TRBJ1-5
CDR3aa: ATSEGQGVNQPQH

v_gene: TRBV23-1
j_gene: TRBJ1-6
CDR3aa: ASSQNDRGIGYNSPLH

v_gene: TRBV30
j_gene: TRBJ1-4
CDR3aa: AWNPPEGNEKLF

v_gene: TRBV11-2
j_gene: TRBJ1-2
CDR3aa: ASSPGGRGYT

v_gene: TRBV7-9
j_gene: TRBJ2-3
CDR3aa: ASRREVSSTDTQY

v_gene: TRBV6-5
j_gene: TRBJ1-1
CDR3aa: ASSYGTEDTEAF

v_gene: TRBV4-1
j_gene: TRBJ1-1
CDR3aa: ASSQVLGATEAF

v_gene: TRBV5-1
j_gene: TRBJ1-2
CDR3aa: ASSLTGGISGYT

v_gene: TRBV27
j_gene: TRBJ1-6
CDR3aa: ASSLTVVSPLH

v_gene: TRBV27
j_gene: TRBJ1-1
CDR3aa: ASSPGDRLDMNTEAF

v_gene: TRBV15
j_gene: TRBJ1-5
CDR3aa: ATSRDRGLNQPQH

v_gene: TRBV11-1
j_gene: TRBJ2-7
CDR3aa: ASSSRTGTYEQY

v_gene: TRBV27
j_gene: TRBJ1-2
CDR3aa: ASSPNLNRGGYT

v_gene: TRBV11-2
j_gene: TRBJ2-3
CDR3aa: ASSLSGGEDTQY

v_gene: TRBV11-3
j_gene: TRBJ2-1
CDR3aa: ASSLEASGGPEQF

v_gene: TRBV9
j_gene: TRBJ1-5
CDR3aa: ASSVGGLVDSNQPQH

v_gene: TRBV6-5
j_gene: TRBJ1-2
CDR3aa: ASSLTGYGYT

v_gene: TRBV29-1
j_gene: TRBJ2-1
CDR3aa: SVAGTRGGNEQF

v_gene: TRBV2
j_gene: TRBJ1-2
CDR3aa: ATLRAGRDWHGYT

v_gene: TRBV2
j_gene: TRBJ2-7
CDR3aa: ASSPHEAQAD

v_gene: TRBV11-3
j_gene: TRBJ2-5
CDR3aa: ASSLGVSPREETQY

v_gene: TRBV9
j_gene: TRBJ1-3
CDR3aa: ASSVAAGSGNTIY

v_gene: TRBV18
j_gene: TRBJ1-5
CDR3aa: ASSTGSNQPQH

v_gene: TRBV7-6
j_gene: TRBJ2-4
CDR3aa: ASSLSAVLAKNIQY

v_gene: TRBV5-1
j_gene: TRBJ2-7
CDR3aa: ASRYGES

v_gene: TRBV5-4
j_gene: TRBJ1-2
CDR3aa: ASSSASPGGYT

v_gene: TRBV12-3/TRBV12-4
j_gene: TRBJ2-3
CDR3aa: ATHRGSTDTQY

v_gene: TRBV10-3
j_gene: TRBJ2-5
CDR3aa: AISDTLAGGKETQY